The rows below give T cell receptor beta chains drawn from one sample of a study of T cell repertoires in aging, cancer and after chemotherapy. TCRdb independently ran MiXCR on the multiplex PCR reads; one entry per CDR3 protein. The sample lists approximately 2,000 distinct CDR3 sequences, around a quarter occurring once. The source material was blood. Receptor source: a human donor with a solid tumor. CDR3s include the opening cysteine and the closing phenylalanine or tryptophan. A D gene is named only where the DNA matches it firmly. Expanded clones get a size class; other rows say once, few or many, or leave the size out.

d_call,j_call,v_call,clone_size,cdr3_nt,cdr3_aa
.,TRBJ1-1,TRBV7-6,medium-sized,TGTGCCAGCAGCTTATCGGGGGCGCGAACTGAAGCTTTCTTT,CASSLSGARTEAFF
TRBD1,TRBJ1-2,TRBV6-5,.,TGTGCCAGCAGCCGTGGGACAGGGGAGGGCTACACCTTC,CASSRGTGEGYTF
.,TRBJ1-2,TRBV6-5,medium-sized,TGTGCCAGCAGTTCGACAGTTAACTATGGCTACACCTTC,CASSSTVNYGYTF
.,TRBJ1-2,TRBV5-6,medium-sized,TGTGCCAGCAGCTTGGAAAGAGTCGGCGGGTCACGGCGTGGCTACACCTTC,CASSLERVGGSRRGYTF
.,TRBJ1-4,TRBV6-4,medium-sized,TGTGCCAATCCGTGGGGGGGCGACACCTTTAATGAAAAACTGTTTTTT,CANPWGGDTFNEKLFF
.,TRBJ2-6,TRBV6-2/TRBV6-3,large,TGTGCCAGCAGTTACTCGACAGGGGCCAACGTCCTGACTTTC,CASSYSTGANVLTF
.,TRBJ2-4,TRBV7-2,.,TGTGCCAGCAGCTCGCCTACTAGCTCCAGGGACATTCAGTACTTC,CASSSPTSSRDIQYF
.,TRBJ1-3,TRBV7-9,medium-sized,TGTGCCAGCGGACCCTACTCTGGAAACACCATATATTTT,CASGPYSGNTIYF
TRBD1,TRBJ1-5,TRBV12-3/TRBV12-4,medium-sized,TGTGCCAGCAGAGACAGGGGAAGCAATCAGCCCCAGCATTTT,CASRDRGSNQPQHF
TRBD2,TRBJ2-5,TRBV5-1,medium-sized,TGCGCCAGCAGCTTGGGGGGCGGGAGCTATGAGACCCAGTACTTC,CASSLGGGSYETQYF
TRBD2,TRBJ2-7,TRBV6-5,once,TGTGCCAGCAGGATAGCGGGAGGCCACGAGCAGTACTTC,CASRIAGGHEQYF
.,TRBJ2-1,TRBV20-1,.,TGCAGTGCTGCGTCGGCAGAACGGGAGAGGCATGAGCAGTTCTTC,CSAASAERERHEQFF
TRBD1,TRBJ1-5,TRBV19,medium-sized,TGTGCCAGTAGTATAAGGGGGGGACAGCCATATCAGCCCCAGCATTTT,CASSIRGGQPYQPQHF
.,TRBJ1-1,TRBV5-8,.,TGTGCCAGCAGCTTACACTCGAACACTGAAGCTTTCTTT,CASSLHSNTEAFF
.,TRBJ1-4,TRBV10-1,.,TGCGCCAGCAGTGAGTCGAATGTGAAGGGACGGACACCTAATGAAAAACTGTTTTTT,CASSESNVKGRTPNEKLFF
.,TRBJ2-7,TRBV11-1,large,TGTGCCAGCAGCCCGACAGAACAAGTTCGCTACGAGCAGTACTTC,CASSPTEQVRYEQYF
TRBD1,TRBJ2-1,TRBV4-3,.,TGCGCCAGCAGCCGGTGGACAGGGGGTTTCAATGAGCAGTTCTTC,CASSRWTGGFNEQFF
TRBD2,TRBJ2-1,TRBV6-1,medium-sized,TGTGCCAGCAGCCCAGACCTAGCGGGGAGGTACAATGAGCAGTTCTTC,CASSPDLAGRYNEQFF
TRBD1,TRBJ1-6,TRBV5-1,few,TGCGCCAGCAGCCAAACAGGGGAGGGGTCACCCCTCCACTTT,CASSQTGEGSPLHF
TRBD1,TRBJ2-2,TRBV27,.,TGTGCCAGACGGGGACAGGGGGCCGGGGAGCTGTTTTTT,CARRGQGAGELFF
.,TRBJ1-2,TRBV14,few,TGTGCCAGCAGCCAAGATCGGGCAGGGGCGACCGGCTACACCTTC,CASSQDRAGATGYTF
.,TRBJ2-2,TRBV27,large,TGTGCCAGCACGACAGGTCGCGGCACCGGGGAGCTGTTTTTT,CASTTGRGTGELFF
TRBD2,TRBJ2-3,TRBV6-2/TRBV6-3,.,TGTGCCAGCAGGGGTCTAGCGGGAGGGCCTACTCTCACAGATACGCAGTATTTT,CASRGLAGGPTLTDTQYF
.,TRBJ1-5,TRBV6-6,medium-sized,TGTGCCAGCAGTTACGGGGGCAGCAGCAATCAGCCCCAGCATTTT,CASSYGGSSNQPQHF
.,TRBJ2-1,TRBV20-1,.,TGCAGTGCCAAAGCGGCCCAGGATTACAATGAGCAGTTCTTC,CSAKAAQDYNEQFF
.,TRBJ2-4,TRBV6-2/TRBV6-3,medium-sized,TGTGCCAGCAGTTACTCGGACTACATAGCCAAAAACATTCAGTACTTC,CASSYSDYIAKNIQYF
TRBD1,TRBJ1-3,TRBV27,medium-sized,TGTGCCAGCAGTAAGGGACAGTCCCTAAACACCATATATTTT,CASSKGQSLNTIYF
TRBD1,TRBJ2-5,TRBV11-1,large,TGTGCCAGCAAGGGGGCTACCCAGTACCAAGAGACCCAGTACTTC,CASKGATQYQETQYF
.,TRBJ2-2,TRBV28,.,TGTGCCAGCAGTGGAAGCGGGGAGCTGTTTTTT,CASSGSGELFF
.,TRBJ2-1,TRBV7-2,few,TGTGCCAGCAGCTTAGCTGGAGGGGTCGCCTACAATGAGCAGTTCTTC,CASSLAGGVAYNEQFF
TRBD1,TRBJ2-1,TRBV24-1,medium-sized,TGTGCCACCAGTGAAGCCGGGACAGCAAGTTACAATGAGCAGTTCTTC,CATSEAGTASYNEQFF
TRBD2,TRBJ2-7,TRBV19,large,TGTGCCAGTAGTTCCCGGGGGTCTAGCGGAGGGAACGAGCAGTACTTC,CASSSRGSSGGNEQYF
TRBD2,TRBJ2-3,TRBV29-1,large,TGCAGCGCCCTAGGACTACCGGGGGGGACCATCAACACAGATACGCAGTATTTT,CSALGLPGGTINTDTQYF
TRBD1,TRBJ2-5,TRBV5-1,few,TGCGCCAGCAGCTTGGGGACAGGGAACGGAGAGACCCAGTACTTC,CASSLGTGNGETQYF
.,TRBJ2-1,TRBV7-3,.,TGTGCCAGCAGCCCTAAGGTGGGGGGTGAGCAGTTCTTC,CASSPKVGGEQFF
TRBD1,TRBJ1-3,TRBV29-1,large,TGCAGCGTAAGGGACAGGGCTGCTGGAAACACCATATATTTT,CSVRDRAAGNTIYF
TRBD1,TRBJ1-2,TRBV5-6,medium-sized,TGTGCCAGCAGCCCCCGGGACAGGGTACGATATGGCTACACCTTC,CASSPRDRVRYGYTF
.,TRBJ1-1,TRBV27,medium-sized,TGTGCCAGCAGTCCTTTCACCACAGGGCCCAACACTGAAGCTTTCTTT,CASSPFTTGPNTEAFF
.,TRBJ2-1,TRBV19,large,TGTGCCAGTAGCCAAGACCAACTCCAAGGCTACAATGAGCAGTTCTTC,CASSQDQLQGYNEQFF
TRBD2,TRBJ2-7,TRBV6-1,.,TGTGCCAGCTATCCCTCCCTTAGGACTAGCGGGACCCACTACGAGCAGTACTTC,CASYPSLRTSGTHYEQYF
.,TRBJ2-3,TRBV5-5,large,TGTGCCAGCAGCTTGGTTGGAGGGGTGGATACGCAGTATTTT,CASSLVGGVDTQYF
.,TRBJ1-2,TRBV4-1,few,TGCGCCAGCAGCCAAGAGGGACTTGACTATGGCTACACCTTC,CASSQEGLDYGYTF
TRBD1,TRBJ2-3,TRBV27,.,TGTGCCAGCAGTTCAGGGGGCGCCGGAGATACGCAGTATTTT,CASSSGGAGDTQYF